The next 14 T cell receptor beta chains were all read from a single sample in a study of T cell changes during pregnancy in multiple sclerosis. Method: immunoSEQ multiplex PCR; TCRdb's copy keeps in-frame clones and lacks some. Among 30,000 to 35,000 clones listed, approximately 87% were seen once. This sample comprised CD8+ T cells from peripheral blood mononuclear cells, obtained after pregnancy. The receptors shown here come from a female donor with multiple sclerosis, enrolled in a pregnancy study.

The chain is built from TRBV7-7 and TRBJ2-7; D is perhaps TRBD1 (6 bases). V was pared by 5 bases and J by 0 bases, with 14 bases between. Germline values: CDR1 SSHAT, CDR2 FNYEAQ (reference sequence). The CDR3 runs 15 residues. CDR3 bases: TGTGCCAGCAGCCGCGCGACAGGCGACTCCTACGAGCAGTACTTC. Its translation is CASSRATGDSYEQYF. Full variable domain (outside the CDR3, taken from reference TRBV7-7 and TRBJ2-7): GAGVSQSPRYKVTKRGQDVTLRCDPISSHATLYWYQQALGQGPEFLTYFNYEAQPDKSGLPSDRFSAERPEGSISTLTIQRTEQRDSAMYRCASSRATGDSYEQYFGPGTRLTVT.

V and J are TRBV27 and TRBJ2-3; TRBD1 matches at 9 bases. J lost 3 bases, V lost 7 bases, and 8 bases had no gene match. In germline, CDR1 is MNHEY, CDR2 SMNVEV (reference sequence). This CDR3 contains 15 residues. This chain's CDR3 is CASTPEGQGTDTQYF. DNA of the CDR3: TGTGCCAGCACCCCCGAGGGACAGGGAACAGATACGCAGTATTTT.

The DNA for the CDR3 is TGTGCCAGCAGTGCAGGGGGCACGGATGGCTACACCTTC. It codes for CASSAGGTDGYTF. The chain recombines TRBV25-1 with TRBJ1-2, with 8 nucleotides matching TRBD1. This CDR3 has 13 residues. The V segment lost 4 bases and the J segment 6 bases; nucleotides outside the gene matches: 4. Per germline, CDR1 MGHDK and CDR2 SYGVNS.

This chain uses TRBV7-8 with TRBJ1-4; D is undetermined. Germline values: CDR1 SGHVS, CDR2 FQNEAQ. The CDR3 is 18 amino acids. With 1 base removed from V and 0 bases from J, the gap between germline ends came to 15 bases. CDR3 nucleotides: TGTGCCAGCAGCTTAGGGAGGAGCCTCGGGGCAACTAATGAAAAACTGTTTTTT. It encodes CASSLGRSLGATNEKLFF.

The CDR3 is CSVDGLAGRDTQYF. The CDR3, as DNA: TGCAGCGTTGATGGACTAGCGGGGCGAGATACGCAGTATTTT. The chain uses TRBV29-1 and TRBJ2-3, with 12 bases identical to TRBD2. The CDR3 sequence is 14 residues long. Trimming removed 3 bases from V and 5 bases from J; junction bases left unmatched: 3. Germline V CDR1 and CDR2: SQVTM, ANQGSEA.

The chain joins TRBV2 to TRBJ1-2; 9 nucleotides line up with TRBD1. Per the germline V gene, CDR1 is SNHLY and CDR2 is FYNNEI. The V segment lost 11 bases and the J segment 8 bases; nucleotides outside the gene matches: 12. The CDR3 has 13 residues. The CDR3: CAGQQGALDGYTF. In DNA, the CDR3 is TGTGCCGGTCAACAGGGGGCCTTGGACGGCTACACCTTC.

The CDR3 sequence: CASSFSGELFF. CDR3 DNA sequence: TGTGCCAGCAGTTTCTCCGGGGAGCTGTTTTTT. V is TRBV28 and J is TRBJ2-2, with D unresolved. This CDR3 has 11 residues. V was clipped by 3 bases and J by 6 bases, with 2 bases between them. CDR1 is MDHEN and CDR2 is SYDVKM in the germline V gene.

The chain joins TRBV4-3 to TRBJ1-1; TRBD1 agrees at 12 bases. The CDR3 consists of 14 residues. Trimming at V came to 0 bases and at J to 10 bases, leaving 3 bases not matched to a gene. Per germline, CDR1 LGHNA and CDR2 YSLEER. The CDR3 sequence: CASSQDRGQGAAFF. Here the CDR3 DNA reads TGCGCCAGCAGCCAAGATCGGGGACAGGGGGCAGCTTTCTTT.

By share of the sample, this clone is medium-sized. This chain joins TRBV29-1 and TRBJ2-7, with TRBD1 matching over 7 bases. V shed 4 bases, J shed 6 bases, and the junction held 12 bases outside the gene matches. Germline V gene sequence: CDR1 SQVTM, CDR2 ANQGSEA. The CDR3 has 14 residues. The CDR3 DNA reads TGCAGCGTTGTGGGTGGGACAGCGGCTTTCGAGCAGTACTTC. Its translation: CSVVGGTAAFEQYF.

This rearrangement joins TRBV2 to TRBJ1-1; D uncertain. Trimming pared 3 bases from V and 4 bases from J, leaving 12 bases between. This CDR3 comprises 14 residues. Germline lookup yields CDR1 SNHLY and CDR2 FYNNEI. For the CDR3, the DNA is TGTGCCAGCAGTGACGGGGAGGCGGGCACTGAAGCTTTCTTT. Its translation is CASSDGEAGTEAFF.

The V gene is TRBV29-1, the J gene TRBJ1-6; 7 bases are shared with TRBD1. The CDR3 is 15 amino acids. Per the germline V gene, CDR1 is SQVTM and CDR2 is ANQGSEA. The V gene end was trimmed by 7 bases and the J gene end by 5 bases; junction bases not matched to a gene: 11. The CDR3 sequence is CSAQGTEGHNSPLHF. CDR3 sequence (DNA): TGCAGCGCCCAGGGGACAGAAGGTCATAATTCACCCCTCCACTTT.

This chain uses TRBV9 with TRBJ2-2, with 12 bases that match TRBD2. V dropped 3 bases and J dropped 5; count of bases not matched to a gene: 5. Germline CDR1 reads SGDLS; CDR2 reads YYNGEE. This CDR3 contains 16 residues. The CDR3 loop reads CASSDASGGDTGELFF. CDR3 sequence (DNA): TGTGCCAGCAGCGATGCTAGCGGGGGGGATACCGGGGAGCTGTTTTTT. Together with reference TRBV9 and TRBJ2-2, the CDR3 gives the full variable domain: DSGVTQTPKHLITATGQRVTLRCSPRSGDLSVYWYQQSLDQGLQFLIQYYNGEERAKGNILERFSAQQFPDLHSELNLSSLELGDSALYFCASSDASGGDTGELFFGEGSRLTVL.

The gene calls are TRBV4-2 and TRBJ1-1, with 8 bases aligning to TRBD1. Unmatched junction bases numbered 5, after V lost 6 bases and J lost 8 bases. CDR1 and CDR2 from the germline V gene are LGHNA and YNFKEQ. The CDR3 runs 12 residues. This CDR3 reads CASSHGQGEAFF. The CDR3 nucleotides read TGTGCCAGCAGTCACGGACAGGGAGAAGCTTTCTTT.

CDR3: CASSSGQGVYSNQPQHF. CDR3 in DNA: TGTGCCAGCAGTTCTGGACAGGGGGTATATAGCAATCAGCCCCAGCATTTT. The V call is TRBV27, the J call TRBJ1-5; 10 bases agree with TRBD1. CDR1 and CDR2 (germline): MNHEY, SMNVEV (reference sequence). The CDR3 is 17 residues long. V shed 4 bases and J 0 bases; nucleotides not matched to a gene: 6.